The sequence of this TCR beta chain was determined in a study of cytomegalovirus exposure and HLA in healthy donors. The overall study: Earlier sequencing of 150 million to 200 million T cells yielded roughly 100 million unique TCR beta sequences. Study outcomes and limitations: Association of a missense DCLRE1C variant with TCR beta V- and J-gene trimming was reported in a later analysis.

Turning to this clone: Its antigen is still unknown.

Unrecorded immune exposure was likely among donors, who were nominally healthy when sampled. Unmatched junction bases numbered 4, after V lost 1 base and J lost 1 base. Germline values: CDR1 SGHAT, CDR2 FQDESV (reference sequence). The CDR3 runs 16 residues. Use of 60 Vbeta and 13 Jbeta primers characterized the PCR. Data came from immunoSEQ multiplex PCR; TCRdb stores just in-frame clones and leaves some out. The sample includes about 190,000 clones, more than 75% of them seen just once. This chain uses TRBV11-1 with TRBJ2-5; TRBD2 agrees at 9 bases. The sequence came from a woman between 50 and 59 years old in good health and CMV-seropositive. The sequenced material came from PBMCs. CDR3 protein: CASSLGLAEIQETQYF. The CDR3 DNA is TGTGCCAGCAGCTTAGGACTAGCGGAGATCCAAGAGACCCAGTACTTC. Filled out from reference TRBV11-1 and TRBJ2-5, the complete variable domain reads EAEVAQSPRYKITEKSQAVAFWCDPISGHATLYWYRQILGQGPELLVQFQDESVVDDSQLPKDRFSAERLKGVDSTLKIQPAELGDSAMYLCASSLGLAEIQETQYFGPGTRLLVL.